Only a few counts were recorded for the clone carrying this TCR beta chain. The target antigen is unknown. This specimen comes from a study of T-cell reconstitution after alpha-beta-depleted transplantation in children. The study's findings and limits: There were some patients whose high TCRbeta diversity at day 60 came from surviving recipient T cells and thymic progenitors. Approximately two months post-transplant, alpha-beta T cells reportedly originated from several hundred expanded graft clones. By one year post-transplant, T-cell counts and diversity largely arose from T cells that were newly produced.

The CDR3 has 9 amino acids. Trimming pared 11 bases from V and 6 bases from J, leaving 7 bases between. This sample's TCRbeta library carried unique molecular identifier barcodes. TCRdb re-analysed the PCR reads in MiXCR, keeping a single row per CDR3 protein. The table includes about 980,000 distinct CDR3 sequences, 25% to 30% detected once. V is TRBV6-7 and J is TRBJ1-1; no reliable D call. TRBV6-7 qualifies as an ORF whose function is uncertain. Sample: PBMCs, mostly from graft donor cells, taken 360 days after TCRalphabeta/CD19-depleted stem cell transplant. The clonotype comes from a boy under two years old who had a stem cell transplant for SCID, so the T cells may come from the graft donor. The CDR3 region is CAFPPEAFF. The CDR3, as DNA: TGTGCCTTCCCCCCTGAAGCTTTCTTT.